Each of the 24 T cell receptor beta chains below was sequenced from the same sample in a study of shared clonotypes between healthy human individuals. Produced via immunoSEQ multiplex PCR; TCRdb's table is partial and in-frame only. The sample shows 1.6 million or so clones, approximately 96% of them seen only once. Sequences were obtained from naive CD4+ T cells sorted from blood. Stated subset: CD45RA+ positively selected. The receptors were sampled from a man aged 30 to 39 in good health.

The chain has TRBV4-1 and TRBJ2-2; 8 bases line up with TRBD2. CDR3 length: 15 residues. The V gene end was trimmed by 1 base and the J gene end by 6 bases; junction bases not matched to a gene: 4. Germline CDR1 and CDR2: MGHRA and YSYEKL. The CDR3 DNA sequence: TGCGCCAGCAGCCAAGTTGGGACTAGGGCCGGGGAGCTGTTTTTT. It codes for CASSQVGTRAGELFF.

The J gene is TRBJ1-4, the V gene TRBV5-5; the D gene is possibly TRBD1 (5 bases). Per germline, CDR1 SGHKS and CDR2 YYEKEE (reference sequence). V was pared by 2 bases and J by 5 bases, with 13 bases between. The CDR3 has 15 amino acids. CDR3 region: CASSFRGLRNEKLFF. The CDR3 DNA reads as TGTGCCAGCAGCTTTCGGGGGTTAAGGAATGAAAAACTGTTTTTT.

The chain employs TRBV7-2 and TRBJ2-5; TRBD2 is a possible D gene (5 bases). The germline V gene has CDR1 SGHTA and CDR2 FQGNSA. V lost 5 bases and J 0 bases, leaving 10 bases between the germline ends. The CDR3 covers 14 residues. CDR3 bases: TGTGCCAGCAGCCCGGGAATGTACCAAGAGACCCAGTACTTC. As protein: CASSPGMYQETQYF.

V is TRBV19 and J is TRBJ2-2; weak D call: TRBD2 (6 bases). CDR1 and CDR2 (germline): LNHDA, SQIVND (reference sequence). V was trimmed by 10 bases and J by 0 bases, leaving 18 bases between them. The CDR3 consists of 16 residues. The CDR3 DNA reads TGTGCCACCCGGGGGACCGGGACGGCGAACACCGGGGAGCTGTTTTTT. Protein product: CATRGTGTANTGELFF.

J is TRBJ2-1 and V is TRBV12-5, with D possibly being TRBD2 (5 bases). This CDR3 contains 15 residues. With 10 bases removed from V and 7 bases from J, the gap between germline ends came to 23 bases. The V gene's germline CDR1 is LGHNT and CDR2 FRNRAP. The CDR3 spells CAKPPRRRSLNEQFF. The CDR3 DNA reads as TGTGCTAAGCCCCCCAGGAGGAGATCATTGAATGAGCAGTTCTTC. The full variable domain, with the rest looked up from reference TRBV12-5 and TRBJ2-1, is DARVTQTPRHKVTEMGQEVTMRCQPILGHNTVFWYRQTMMQGLELLAYFRNRAPLDDSGMPKDRFSAEMPDATLATLKIQPSEPRDSAVYFCAKPPRRRSLNEQFFGPGTRLTVL.

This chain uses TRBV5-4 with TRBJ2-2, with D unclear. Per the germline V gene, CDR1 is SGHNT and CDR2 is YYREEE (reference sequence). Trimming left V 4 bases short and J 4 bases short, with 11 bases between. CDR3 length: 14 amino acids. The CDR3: CASSPDPFTGELFF. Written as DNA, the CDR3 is TGTGCCAGCAGCCCGGATCCGTTCACCGGGGAGCTGTTTTTT.

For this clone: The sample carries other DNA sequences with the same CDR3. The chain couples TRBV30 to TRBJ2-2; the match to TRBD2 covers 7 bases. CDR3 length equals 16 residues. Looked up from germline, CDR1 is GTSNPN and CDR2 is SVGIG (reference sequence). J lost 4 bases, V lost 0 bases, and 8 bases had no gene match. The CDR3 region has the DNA TGTGCCTGGAGTGTACGTGGCGGGAGAAGCACCGGGGAGCTGTTTTTT. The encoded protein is CAWSVRGGRSTGELFF.

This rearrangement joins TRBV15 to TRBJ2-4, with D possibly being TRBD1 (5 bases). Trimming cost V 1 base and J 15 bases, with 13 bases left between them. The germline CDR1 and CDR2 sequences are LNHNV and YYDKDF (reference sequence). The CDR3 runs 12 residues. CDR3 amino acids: CATSRAAGFLYF. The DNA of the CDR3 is TGTGCCACCAGCAGAGCGGCAGGGTTCCTGTACTTC.

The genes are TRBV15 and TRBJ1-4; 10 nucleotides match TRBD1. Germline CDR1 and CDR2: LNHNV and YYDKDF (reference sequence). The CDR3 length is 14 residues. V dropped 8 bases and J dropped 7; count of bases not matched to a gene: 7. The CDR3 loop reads CATCLGTGVEKLFF. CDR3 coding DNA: TGTGCCACCTGCCTTGGGACAGGGGTTGAAAAACTGTTTTTT.

The CDR3 DNA is TGTGCCAGCAGTGAATTGGGGCCAGGGGCTTGGGGCTCTGGAAACACCATATATTTT. Protein product: CASSELGPGAWGSGNTIYF. This chain links TRBV6-1 with TRBJ1-3, with D perhaps TRBD1 (6 bases). Per the germline V gene, CDR1 is MNHNS and CDR2 is SASEGT. CDR3 length: 19 amino acids. Trimming pared 2 bases from V and 0 bases from J, leaving 20 bases between.

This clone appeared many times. The DNA for the CDR3 is TGTGCCAGCAGCTCCGCGGGGGTAACCTACGAGCAGTACTTC. It codes for CASSSAGVTYEQYF. This chain links TRBV7-9 with TRBJ2-7, with 7 bases aligning to TRBD2. This CDR3 region has 14 residues. The V gene's germline CDR1 is SEHNR and CDR2 FQNEAQ (reference sequence). The ends lost 4 bases at V and 2 bases at J; junction bases unmatched: 5. Using reference TRBV7-9 and TRBJ2-7 for the parts outside the CDR3, the full variable domain is DTGVSQNPRHKITKRGQNVTFRCDPISEHNRLYWYRQTLGQGPEFLTYFQNEAQLEKSRLLSDRFSAERPKGSFSTLEIQRTEQGDSAMYLCASSSAGVTYEQYFGPGTRLTVT.

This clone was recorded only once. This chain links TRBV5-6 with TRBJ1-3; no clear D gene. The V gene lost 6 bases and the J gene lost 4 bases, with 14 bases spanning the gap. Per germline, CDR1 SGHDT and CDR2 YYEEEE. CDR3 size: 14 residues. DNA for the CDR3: TGTGCCAGCACCAAACCGGGGTCGGGAAACACCATATATTTT. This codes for CASTKPGSGNTIYF.

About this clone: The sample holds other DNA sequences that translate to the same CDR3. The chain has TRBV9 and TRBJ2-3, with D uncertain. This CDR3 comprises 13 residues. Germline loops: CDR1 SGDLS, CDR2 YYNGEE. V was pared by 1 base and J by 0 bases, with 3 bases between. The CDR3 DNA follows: TGTGCCAGCAGCGTAATCAGCACAGATACGCAGTATTTT. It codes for CASSVISTDTQYF. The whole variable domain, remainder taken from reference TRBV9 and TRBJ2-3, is DSGVTQTPKHLITATGQRVTLRCSPRSGDLSVYWYQQSLDQGLQFLIQYYNGEERAKGNILERFSAQQFPDLHSELNLSSLELGDSALYFCASSVISTDTQYFGPGTRLTVL.

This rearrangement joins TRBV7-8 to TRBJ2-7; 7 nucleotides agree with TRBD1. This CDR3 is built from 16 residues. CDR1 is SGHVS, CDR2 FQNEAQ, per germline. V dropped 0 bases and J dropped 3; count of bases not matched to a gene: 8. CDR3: CASSLATGVRSYEQYF. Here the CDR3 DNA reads TGTGCCAGCAGCTTAGCAACAGGGGTTCGGAGCTACGAGCAGTACTTC.

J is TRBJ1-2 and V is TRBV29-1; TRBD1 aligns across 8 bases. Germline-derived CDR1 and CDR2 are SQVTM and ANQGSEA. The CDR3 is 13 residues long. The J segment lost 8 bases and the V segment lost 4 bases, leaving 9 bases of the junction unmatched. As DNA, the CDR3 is TGCAGCGTTGGGGGAACCCAGGGGGCCGGCTACACCTTC. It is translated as CSVGGTQGAGYTF.

This CDR3 reads CASSVAPLAGGSEQYF. DNA of the CDR3: TGTGCCAGCAGCGTAGCTCCCCTTGCGGGAGGGAGCGAGCAGTACTTC. The J gene is TRBJ2-7, the V gene TRBV9; 9 bases are shared with TRBD2. The CDR3 has 16 amino acids. The V segment lost 0 bases and the J segment 6 bases; nucleotides outside the gene matches: 10. The germline V gene encodes CDR1 SGDLS and CDR2 YYNGEE.

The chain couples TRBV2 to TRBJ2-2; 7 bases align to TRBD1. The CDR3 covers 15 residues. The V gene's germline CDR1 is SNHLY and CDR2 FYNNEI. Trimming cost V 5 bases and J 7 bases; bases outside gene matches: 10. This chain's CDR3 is CASSPRGLSNGELFF. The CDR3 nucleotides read TGTGCCAGCAGTCCTAGGGGGCTTTCAAACGGGGAGCTGTTTTTT.

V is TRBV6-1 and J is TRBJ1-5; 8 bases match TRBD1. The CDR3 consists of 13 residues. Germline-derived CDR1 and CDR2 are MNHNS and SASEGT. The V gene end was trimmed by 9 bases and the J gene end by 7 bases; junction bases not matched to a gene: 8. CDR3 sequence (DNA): TGTGCCAGTGACAGGGGAGGAGGACAGCCCCAGCATTTT. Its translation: CASDRGGGQPQHF.

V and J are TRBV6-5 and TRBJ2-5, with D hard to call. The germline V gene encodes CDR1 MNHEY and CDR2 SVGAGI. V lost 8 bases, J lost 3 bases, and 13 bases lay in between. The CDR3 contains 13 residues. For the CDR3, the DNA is TGTGCCAGCGGGCCCTACAGCGAAGAGACCCAGTACTTC. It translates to CASGPYSEETQYF.

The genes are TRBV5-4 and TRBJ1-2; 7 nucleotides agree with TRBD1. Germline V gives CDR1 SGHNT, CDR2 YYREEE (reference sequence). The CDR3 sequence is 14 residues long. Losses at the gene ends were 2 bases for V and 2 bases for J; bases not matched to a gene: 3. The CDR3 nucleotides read TGTGCCAGCAGCTTCAGGACAGGAAACTATGGCTACACCTTC. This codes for CASSFRTGNYGYTF.

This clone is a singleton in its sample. The DNA for the CDR3 is TGTGCCAGCAGCTTAGATACGGGACTAGTGCACAATGAGCAGTTCTTC. Residues: CASSLDTGLVHNEQFF. This chain connects TRBV7-2 to TRBJ2-1; TRBD2 matches at 8 bases. The CDR3 length is 16 residues. CDR1 and CDR2 (germline): SGHTA, FQGNSA. V dropped 1 base and J dropped 5; count of bases not matched to a gene: 7.

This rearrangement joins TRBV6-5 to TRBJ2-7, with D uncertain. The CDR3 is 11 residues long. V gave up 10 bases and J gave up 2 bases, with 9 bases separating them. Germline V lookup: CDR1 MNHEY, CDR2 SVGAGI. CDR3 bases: TGTGCCACCCATTGGGCCTACGAGCAGTACTTC. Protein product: CATHWAYEQYF.

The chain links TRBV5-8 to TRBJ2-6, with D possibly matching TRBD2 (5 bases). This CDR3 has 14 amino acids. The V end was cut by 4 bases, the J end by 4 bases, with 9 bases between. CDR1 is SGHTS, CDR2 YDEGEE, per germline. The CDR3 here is CASSGLGGANVLTF. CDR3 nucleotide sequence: TGTGCCAGCAGCGGACTTGGGGGGGCCAACGTCCTGACTTTC.

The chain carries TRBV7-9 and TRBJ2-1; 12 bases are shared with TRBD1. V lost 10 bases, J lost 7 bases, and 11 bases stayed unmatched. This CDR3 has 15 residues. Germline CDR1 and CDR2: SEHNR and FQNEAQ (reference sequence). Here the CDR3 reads CATSFRDRGQNEQFF. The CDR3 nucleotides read TGTGCCACCTCATTCCGGGACAGGGGGCAAAATGAGCAGTTCTTC.